The T cell receptor (beta chain) under discussion was sequenced for a study of PD-1 blockade in classical Hodgkin lymphoma (dated by TCRdb to the early 2020s). Regarding the complete study: Nivolumab dosing was 3 mg/kg intravenously every 2 weeks, continuing until either disease progression or unacceptable toxicity. The study used CyTOF and TCR beta sequencing to define a peripheral blood immune signature of response to PD-1 blockade in classical Hodgkin lymphoma. Points the paper makes about the study in general: Patients starting nivolumab less than 1 year after ASCT had lower diversity and were excluded from later analyses to avoid confounding by immune reconstitution. CD4+ but not CD8+ TCR diversity rose significantly by C4D1 (p=0.0027 vs p=0.16), most apparent in complete responders (p=0.02). Among trial patients, those achieving complete response had baseline diversity similar to that of newly diagnosed patients, while diversity was significantly lower in partial responders and progressors. Baseline TCR diversity was reported to be lower in newly diagnosed patients than in healthy donors and to be lower still in relapsed/refractory patients. The study covered only a single clinical trial cohort, and the causes of the repertoire differences, possibly disease activity or prior therapy, were still not defined.

This specimen's time point label, per the study, means: cycle 1 day 1 (C1D1), immediately before nivolumab initiation. Relapse after autologous stem cell transplantation had occurred in all trial patients, and cohorts A, B and C were distinguished by prior brentuximab vedotin exposure. The trial cohort was composed of about 58 patients with relapsed/refractory classical Hodgkin lymphoma, for whom complete response, partial response or progressive disease was recorded as best overall response. Trial patients were treated with single-agent nivolumab in the multi-cohort phase II CheckMate 205 trial. An independent review committee assessed best overall response by applying the 2007 International Working Group response criteria. Trial PBMCs were collected just before the start of nivolumab (C1D1) and during therapy at cycle 2 day 1 and cycle 4 day 1. Peripheral blood was collected in 8 mL Vacutainer Cell Preparation Tubes, from which PBMCs were isolated by centrifugation and then cryopreserved.

The sample holds one count of this clone. The antigen it recognizes is unknown. No clone much larger than this one lies a single base away; base qualities are absent. The Qiagen DNeasy kit was used to extract genomic DNA from unsorted PBMCs and from the negatively selected CD4+ and CD8+ fractions. TCR beta CDR3 regions were amplified by immunoSEQ multiplex PCR using primers annealing to V and J segments. A synthetic immune receptor repertoire was used to minimize amplification bias, and any remaining bias was removed computationally after sequencing. Per the source publication's procedure: Custom Python scripts were used to quantify repertoire diversity as the Shannon entropy index. Unsorted, CD4+ and CD8+ repertoires were examined separately, except in combined analyses, for which CD4+ and CD8+ sequences were merged in silico. Clonal expansion was defined as at least a 2-fold frequency increase after treatment relative to C1D1, with a pseudocount of 0.5 for undetected baseline clones. Singleton clones were defined as clones with 0 or 1 copy at C1D1, and non-singleton clones were defined as clones with 2 or more copies. By matching protein sequences in sorted samples from the same patient, clones expanded in unsorted samples were annotated as CD4+, CD8+ or unknown. Diversity changes from C1D1 to C4D1 were tested in paired samples using Wilcoxon tests. This is the immuneACCESS table as TCRdb keeps it, with only in-frame sequences that have V and J called. A part of the clones is gone; compared with another copy, unresolved V genes explain less than half, and the rest is unexplained. V, J and clone size reflect that table, while D and trimming were determined from the DNA. For this sample the table gives approximately 21,000 clones, of which around 70% were detected only once. The ten top clones hold about a fifth of the sample.

The receptor was isolated from a human donor with classical Hodgkin lymphoma. This specimen was peripheral blood mononuclear cells (PBMCs), taken at baseline.

Read as DNA, the sequence is TGTGCCAGCACCCTGGGGACAGGGGCAAATGGCTACACCTTC. It encodes CASTLGTGANGYTF. The rearrangement combines TRBV7-2 with TRBJ1-2; the central 10 bases match TRBD1. CDR1 SGHTA and CDR2 FQGNSA were looked up in the germline V gene. Here V drops 7 bases and J drops 6 bases, and the junction holds 8 bases not matched to any gene. The CDR3, cysteine through phenylalanine, is 14 amino acids long. The read is trimmed to its CDR3 DNA, 42 bases read in frame from base 1.